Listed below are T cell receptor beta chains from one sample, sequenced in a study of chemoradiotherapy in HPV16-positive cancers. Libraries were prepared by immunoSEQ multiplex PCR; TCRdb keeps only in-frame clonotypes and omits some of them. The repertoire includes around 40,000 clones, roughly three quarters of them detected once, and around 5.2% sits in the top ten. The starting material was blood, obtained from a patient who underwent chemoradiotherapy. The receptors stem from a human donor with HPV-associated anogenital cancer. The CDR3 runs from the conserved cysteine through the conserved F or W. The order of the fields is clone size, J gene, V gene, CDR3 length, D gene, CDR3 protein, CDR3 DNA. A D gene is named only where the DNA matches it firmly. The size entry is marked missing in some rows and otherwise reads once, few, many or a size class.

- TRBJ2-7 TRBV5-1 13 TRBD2 CASSRASGYEQYF TGCGCCAGCAGCCGGGCTAGCGGCTACGAGCAGTACTTC
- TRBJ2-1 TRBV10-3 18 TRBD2 CAISDGTSGGRFYNEQFF TGTGCCATCAGTGATGGGACTAGCGGGGGGCGGTTCTACAATGAGCAGTTCTTC
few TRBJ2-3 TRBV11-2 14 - CASSLRRLTDTQYF TGTGCCAGCAGCCTAAGGCGGTTAACAGATACGCAGTATTTT
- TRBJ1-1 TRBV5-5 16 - CASTHRPSQVLAEAFF TGTGCCAGCACACACAGACCCTCTCAGGTCTTAGCTGAAGCTTTCTTT
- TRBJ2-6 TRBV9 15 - CASSSDTGGANVLTF TGTGCCAGCAGCTCCGACACTGGGGGGGCCAACGTCCTGACTTTC
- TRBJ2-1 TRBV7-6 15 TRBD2 CASSLGSSGVGEQFF TGTGCCAGCAGCTTAGGTTCTAGCGGGGTGGGTGAGCAGTTCTTC
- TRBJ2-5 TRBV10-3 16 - CAISDPVPLGQETQYF TGTGCCATCAGTGATCCTGTCCCTTTGGGGCAAGAGACCCAGTACTTC
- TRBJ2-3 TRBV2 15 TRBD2 CASSVSGGDTDTQYF TGTGCCAGCAGTGTTAGCGGGGGGGACACAGATACGCAGTATTTT
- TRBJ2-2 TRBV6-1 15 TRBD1 CASSSGGANTGELFF TGTGCCAGCAGTTCAGGGGGAGCGAACACCGGGGAGCTGTTTTTT
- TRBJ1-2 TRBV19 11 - CASSTNYGYTF TGTGCCAGTAGTACAAACTATGGCTACACCTTC
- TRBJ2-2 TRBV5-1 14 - CASTDIVNTGELFF TGCGCCAGCACCGACATTGTGAACACCGGGGAGCTGTTTTTT
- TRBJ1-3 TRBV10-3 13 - CAIRVGAGNTIYF TGTGCCATCAGAGTCGGAGCTGGAAACACCATATATTTT
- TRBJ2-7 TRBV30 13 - CASRGTVGYEQYF TGTGCCTCACGGGGGACGGTCGGCTACGAGCAGTACTTC
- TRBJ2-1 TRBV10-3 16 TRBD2 CAISDPAGGNYNEQFF TGTGCCATCAGTGACCCAGCGGGGGGAAACTACAATGAGCAGTTCTTC
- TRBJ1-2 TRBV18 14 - CASSPDSSNYGYTF TGTGCCAGCTCACCAGACAGCTCTAACTATGGCTACACCTTC
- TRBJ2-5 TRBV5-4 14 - CASGPRFEKETQYF TGTGCCAGCGGGCCGAGGTTTGAGAAAGAGACCCAGTACTTC
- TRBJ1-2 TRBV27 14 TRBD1 CASRPGQGNYGYTF TGTGCCAGCAGACCGGGACAGGGGAACTATGGCTACACCTTC
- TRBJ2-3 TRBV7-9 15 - CASSHRTTSTDTQYF TGTGCCAGCAGCCACCGGACAACTAGCACAGATACGCAGTATTTT
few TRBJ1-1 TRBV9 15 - CASSVAGSLNTEAFF TGTGCCAGCAGCGTAGCTGGGAGCTTGAACACTGAAGCTTTCTTT
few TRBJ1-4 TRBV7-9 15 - CASSLAQGGNEKLFF TGTGCCAGCAGCTTAGCACAGGGAGGGAATGAAAAACTGTTTTTT
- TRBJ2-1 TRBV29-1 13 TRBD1 CSVRQGVYNEQFF TGCAGCGTTCGACAGGGGGTCTACAATGAGCAGTTCTTC
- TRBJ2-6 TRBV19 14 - CASKGISGANVLTF TGTGCCAGTAAGGGTATTTCTGGGGCCAACGTCCTGACTTTC
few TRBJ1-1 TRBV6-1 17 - CASSQVWGGVGNTEAFF TGTGCCAGCAGTCAAGTCTGGGGGGGAGTGGGGAACACTGAAGCTTTCTTT
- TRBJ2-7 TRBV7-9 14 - CASSTKDFTYEQYF TGTGCCAGCAGCACAAAGGACTTTACCTACGAGCAGTACTTC
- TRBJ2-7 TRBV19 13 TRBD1 CASRDRGTYEQYF TGTGCCAGTAGGGACAGGGGTACCTACGAGCAGTACTTC
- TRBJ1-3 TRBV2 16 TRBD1 CASRETGAVSGNTIYF TGTGCCAGCCGGGAGACAGGGGCAGTGAGTGGAAACACCATATATTTT
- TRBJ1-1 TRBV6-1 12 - CASSDLGAEAFF TGTGCCAGCAGTGATTTAGGTGCTGAAGCTTTCTTT
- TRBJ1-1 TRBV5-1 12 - CASSTGNTEAFF TGCGCCAGCTCCACAGGGAACACTGAAGCTTTCTTT
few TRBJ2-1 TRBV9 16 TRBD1 CASSRGDSGQRDEQFF TGTGCCAGCAGCAGAGGGGACAGTGGGCAACGCGATGAGCAGTTCTTC
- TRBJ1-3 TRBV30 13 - CASFRGGGNTIYF TGTGCCTCCTTCCGGGGGGGCGGAAACACCATATATTTT
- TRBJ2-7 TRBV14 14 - CASSLLTDTYEQYF TGTGCCAGCAGCCTACTGACAGACACCTACGAGCAGTACTTC
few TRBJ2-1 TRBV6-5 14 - CASSLLQGSNEQFF TGTGCCAGCAGTCTGTTACAGGGATCCAATGAGCAGTTCTTC
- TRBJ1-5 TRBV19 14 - CASSIQGPGVTQHF TGTGCCAGTAGTATACAGGGGCCCGGAGTTACCCAGCATTTT